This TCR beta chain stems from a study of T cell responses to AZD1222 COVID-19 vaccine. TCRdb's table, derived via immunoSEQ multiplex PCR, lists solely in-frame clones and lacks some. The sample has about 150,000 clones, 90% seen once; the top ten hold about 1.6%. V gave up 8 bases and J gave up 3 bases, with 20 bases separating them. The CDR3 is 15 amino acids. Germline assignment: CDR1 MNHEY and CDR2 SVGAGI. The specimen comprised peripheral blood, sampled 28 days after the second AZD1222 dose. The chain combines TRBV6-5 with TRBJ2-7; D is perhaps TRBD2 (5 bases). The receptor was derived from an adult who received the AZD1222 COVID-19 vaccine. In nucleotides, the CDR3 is TGTGCCAGCCGCCCCGGACTCTTAAGGGACTACGAGCAGTACTTC. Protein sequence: CASRPGLLRDYEQYF.